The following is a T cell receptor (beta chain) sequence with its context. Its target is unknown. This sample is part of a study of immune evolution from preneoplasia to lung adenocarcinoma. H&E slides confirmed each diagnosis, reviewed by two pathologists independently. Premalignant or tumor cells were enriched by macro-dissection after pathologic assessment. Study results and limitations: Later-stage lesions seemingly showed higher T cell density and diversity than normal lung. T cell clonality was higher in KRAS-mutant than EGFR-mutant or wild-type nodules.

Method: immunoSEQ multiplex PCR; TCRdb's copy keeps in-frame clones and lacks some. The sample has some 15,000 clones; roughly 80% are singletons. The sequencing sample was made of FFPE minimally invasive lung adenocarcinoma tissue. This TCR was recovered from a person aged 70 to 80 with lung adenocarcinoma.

In nucleotides, the CDR3 is TGTGCCAGCAGTGAAGCGGGGGAGCAGCCCCAGCATTTT. Amino acids: CASSEAGEQPQHF. The chain couples TRBV6-1 to TRBJ1-5; the D gene is possibly TRBD1 (5 bases). V was clipped by 0 bases and J by 7 bases, with 7 bases between them. The CDR3 is 13 residues long. CDR1 and CDR2 (germline): MNHNS, SASEGT.